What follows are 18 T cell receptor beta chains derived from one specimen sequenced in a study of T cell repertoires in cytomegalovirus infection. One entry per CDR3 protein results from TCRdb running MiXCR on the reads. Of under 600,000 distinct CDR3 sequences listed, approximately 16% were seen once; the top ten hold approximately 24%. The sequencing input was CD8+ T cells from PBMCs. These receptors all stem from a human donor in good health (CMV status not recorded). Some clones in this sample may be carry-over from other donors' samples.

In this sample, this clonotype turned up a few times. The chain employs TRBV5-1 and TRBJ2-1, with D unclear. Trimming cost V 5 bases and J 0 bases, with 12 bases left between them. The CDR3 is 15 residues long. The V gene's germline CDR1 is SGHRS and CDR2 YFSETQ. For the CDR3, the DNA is TGCGCCAGCAGTTCAGAAGAGGCCTCCTACAATGAGCAGTTCTTC. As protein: CASSSEEASYNEQFF.

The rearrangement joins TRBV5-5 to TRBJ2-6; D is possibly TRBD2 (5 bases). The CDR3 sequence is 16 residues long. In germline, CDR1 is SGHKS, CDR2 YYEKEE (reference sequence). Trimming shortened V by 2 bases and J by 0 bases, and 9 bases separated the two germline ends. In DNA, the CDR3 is TGTGCCAGCAGCTTTACTAGAATCTCTGGGGCCAACGTCCTGACTTTC. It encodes CASSFTRISGANVLTF.

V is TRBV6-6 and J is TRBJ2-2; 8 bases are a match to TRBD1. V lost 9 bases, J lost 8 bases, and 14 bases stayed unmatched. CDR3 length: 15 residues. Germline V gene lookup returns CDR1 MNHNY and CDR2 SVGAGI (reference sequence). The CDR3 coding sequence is TGTGCCAGAAGGGAACGGGACAGGTTCACAGGGGAGCTGTTTTTT. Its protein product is CARRERDRFTGELFF.

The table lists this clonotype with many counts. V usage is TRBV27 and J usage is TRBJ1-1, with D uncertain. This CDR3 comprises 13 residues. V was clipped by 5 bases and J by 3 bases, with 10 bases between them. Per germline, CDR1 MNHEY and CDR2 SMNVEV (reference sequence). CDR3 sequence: CASSPTGHTEAFF. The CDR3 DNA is TGTGCCAGCAGTCCAACCGGCCACACTGAAGCTTTCTTT.

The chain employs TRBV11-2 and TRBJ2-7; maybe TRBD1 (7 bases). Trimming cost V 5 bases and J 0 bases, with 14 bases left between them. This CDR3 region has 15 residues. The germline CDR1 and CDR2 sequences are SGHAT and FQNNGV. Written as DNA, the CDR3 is TGTGCCAGCAGCCTACGCGGGACAGCCTCCTACGAGCAGTACTTC. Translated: CASSLRGTASYEQYF.

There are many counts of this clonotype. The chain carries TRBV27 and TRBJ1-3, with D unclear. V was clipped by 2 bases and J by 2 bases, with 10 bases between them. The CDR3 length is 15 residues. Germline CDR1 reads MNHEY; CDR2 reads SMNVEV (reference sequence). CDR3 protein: CASSLGRSAGNTIYF. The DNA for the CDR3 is TGTGCCAGCAGTTTAGGACGGTCCGCTGGAAACACCATATATTTT.

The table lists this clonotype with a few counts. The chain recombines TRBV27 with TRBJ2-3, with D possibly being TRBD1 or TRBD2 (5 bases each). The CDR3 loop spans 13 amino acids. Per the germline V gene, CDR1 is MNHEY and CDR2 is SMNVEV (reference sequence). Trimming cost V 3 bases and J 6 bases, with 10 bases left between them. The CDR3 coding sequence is TGTGCCAGCAGTTTGTTGGGGGAGGATACGCAGTATTTT. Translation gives CASSLLGEDTQYF.

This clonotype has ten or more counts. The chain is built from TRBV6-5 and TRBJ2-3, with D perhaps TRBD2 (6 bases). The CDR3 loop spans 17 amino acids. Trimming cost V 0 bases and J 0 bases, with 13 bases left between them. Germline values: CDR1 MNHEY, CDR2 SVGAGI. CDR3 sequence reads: CASSYSGGLTSTDTQYF. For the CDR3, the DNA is TGTGCCAGCAGTTACTCGGGGGGACTCACTAGCACAGATACGCAGTATTTT.

The CDR3 sequence is CASSEVVSREAFF. The CDR3 coding sequence is TGTGCCAGCAGTGAAGTGGTCTCGCGAGAAGCTTTCTTT. The V gene is TRBV2, the J gene TRBJ1-1, with D uncertain. Per germline, CDR1 SNHLY and CDR2 FYNNEI. The length of the CDR3 is 13 residues. V lost 1 base to trimming and J lost 8 bases, with 11 bases between them.

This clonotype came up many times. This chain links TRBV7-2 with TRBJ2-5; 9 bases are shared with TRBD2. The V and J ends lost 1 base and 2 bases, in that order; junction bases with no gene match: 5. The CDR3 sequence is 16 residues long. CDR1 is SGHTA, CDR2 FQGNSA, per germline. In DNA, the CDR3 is TGTGCCAGCAGCTTAGTATGGCGGGAGGGTCAAGAGACCCAGTACTTC. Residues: CASSLVWREGQETQYF.

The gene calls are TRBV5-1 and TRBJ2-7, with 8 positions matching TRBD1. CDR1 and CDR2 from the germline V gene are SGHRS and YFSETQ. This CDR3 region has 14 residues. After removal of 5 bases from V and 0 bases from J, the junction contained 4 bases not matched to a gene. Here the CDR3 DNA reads TGCGCCAGCAGATCGGGACAGGACTCCTACGAGCAGTACTTC. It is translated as CASRSGQDSYEQYF.

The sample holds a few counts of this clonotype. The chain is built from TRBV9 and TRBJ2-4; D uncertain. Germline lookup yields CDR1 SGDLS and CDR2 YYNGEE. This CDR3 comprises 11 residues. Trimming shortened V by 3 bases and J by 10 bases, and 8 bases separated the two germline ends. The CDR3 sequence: CASSAGSIQYF. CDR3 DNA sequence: TGTGCCAGCAGCGCAGGATCGATTCAGTACTTC.

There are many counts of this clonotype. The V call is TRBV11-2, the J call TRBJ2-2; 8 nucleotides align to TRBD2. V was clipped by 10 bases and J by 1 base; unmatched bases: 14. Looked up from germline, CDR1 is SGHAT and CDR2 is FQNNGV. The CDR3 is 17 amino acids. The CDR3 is CATRVWLAGENTGELFF. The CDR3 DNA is TGTGCCACCCGGGTTTGGCTAGCGGGCGAGAACACCGGGGAGCTGTTTTTT. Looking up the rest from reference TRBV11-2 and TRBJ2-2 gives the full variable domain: EAGVAQSPRYKIIEKRQSVAFWCNPISGHATLYWYQQILGQGPKLLIQFQNNGVVDDSQLPKDRFSAERLKGVDSTLKIQPAKLEDSAVYLCATRVWLAGENTGELFFGEGSRLTVL.

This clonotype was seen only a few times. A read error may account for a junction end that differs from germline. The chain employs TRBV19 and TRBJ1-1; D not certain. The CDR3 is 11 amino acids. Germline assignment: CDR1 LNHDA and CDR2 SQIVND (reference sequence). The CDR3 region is CASSIGSGQHF. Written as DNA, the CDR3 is TGTGCCAGTAGTATAGGTAGTGGGCAGCACTTT.

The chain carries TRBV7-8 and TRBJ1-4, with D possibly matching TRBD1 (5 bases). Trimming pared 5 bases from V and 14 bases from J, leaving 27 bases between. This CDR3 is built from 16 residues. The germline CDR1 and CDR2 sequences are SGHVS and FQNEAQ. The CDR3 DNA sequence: TGTGCCAGCAGCGCCCCGGCCGGGACCCTTAATGAATTTCTGTTTTTT. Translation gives CASSAPAGTLNEFLFF. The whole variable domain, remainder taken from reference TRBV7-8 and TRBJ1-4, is GAGVSQSPRYKVAKRGQDVALRCDPISGHVSLFWYQQALGQGPEFLTYFQNEAQLDKSGLPSDRFFAERPEGSVSTLKIQRTQQEDSAVYLCASSAPAGTLNEFLFFGSGTQLSVL.

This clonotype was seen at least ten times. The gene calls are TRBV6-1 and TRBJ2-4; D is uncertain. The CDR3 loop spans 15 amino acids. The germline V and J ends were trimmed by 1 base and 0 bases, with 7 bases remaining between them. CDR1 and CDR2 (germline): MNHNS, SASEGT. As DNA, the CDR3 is TGTGCCAGCAGTGAAGATCGATTAGCCAAAAACATTCAGTACTTC. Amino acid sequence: CASSEDRLAKNIQYF.

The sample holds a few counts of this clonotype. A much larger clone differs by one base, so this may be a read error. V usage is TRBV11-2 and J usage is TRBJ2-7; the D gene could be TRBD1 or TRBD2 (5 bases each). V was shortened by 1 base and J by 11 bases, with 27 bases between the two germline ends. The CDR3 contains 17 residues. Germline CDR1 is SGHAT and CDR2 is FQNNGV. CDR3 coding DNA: TGTGCCAGCAGCTTAGCGTCACCATGGGGCCCTTCCTCGGAGGAGTACTTC. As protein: CASSLASPWGPSSEEYF.

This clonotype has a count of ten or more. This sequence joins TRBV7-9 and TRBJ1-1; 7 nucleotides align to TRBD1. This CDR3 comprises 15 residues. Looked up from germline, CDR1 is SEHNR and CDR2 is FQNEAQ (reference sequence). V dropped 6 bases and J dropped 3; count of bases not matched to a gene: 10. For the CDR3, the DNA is TGTGCCAGCAGTTCACAGGGGTTGGGTGACACTGAAGCTTTCTTT. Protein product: CASSSQGLGDTEAFF.